This T cell receptor (beta chain) emerged from a study of identical twins. The study's findings and limits: These conclusions were based on statistical analysis (cross-sectional, not following the same donors).

The table lists this clonotype with a count of one. Its antigen is currently unknown. A much larger clone lies a single base off, so this may be a read error. V was clipped by 3 bases and J by 0 bases, with 9 bases between them. Per the germline V gene, CDR1 is SGHRS and CDR2 is YFSETQ. CDR3 length: 15 amino acids. Each CDR3 protein gets one entry after TCRdb re-called the 5' RACE reads with MiXCR. Of approximately 490,000 distinct CDR3 sequences in the sample, 20% to 25% were seen once. This same sample was also part of a study on yellow fever vaccine responses in identical twins.

This TCR derives from a young woman in good health. The sequencing sample was made of CD4+ T cells sorted from blood. The chain carries TRBV5-1 and TRBJ2-2; D is tentatively TRBD1 or TRBD2 (5 bases each). CDR3 in DNA: TGCGCCAGCAGCTGGGACGGCGCGAACACCGGGGAGCTGTTTTTT. Protein product: CASSWDGANTGELFF.